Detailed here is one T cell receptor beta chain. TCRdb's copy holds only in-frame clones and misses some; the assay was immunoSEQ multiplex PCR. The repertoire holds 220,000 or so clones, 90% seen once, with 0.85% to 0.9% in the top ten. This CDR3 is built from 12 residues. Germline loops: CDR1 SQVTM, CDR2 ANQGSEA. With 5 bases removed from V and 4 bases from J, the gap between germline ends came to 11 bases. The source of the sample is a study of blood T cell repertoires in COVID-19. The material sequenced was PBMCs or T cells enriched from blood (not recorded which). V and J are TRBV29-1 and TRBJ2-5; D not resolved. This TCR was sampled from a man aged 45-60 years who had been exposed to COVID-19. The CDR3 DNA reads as TGCAGCGTTCGGGTGATCCGAGAGACCCAGTACTTC. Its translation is CSVRVIRETQYF.